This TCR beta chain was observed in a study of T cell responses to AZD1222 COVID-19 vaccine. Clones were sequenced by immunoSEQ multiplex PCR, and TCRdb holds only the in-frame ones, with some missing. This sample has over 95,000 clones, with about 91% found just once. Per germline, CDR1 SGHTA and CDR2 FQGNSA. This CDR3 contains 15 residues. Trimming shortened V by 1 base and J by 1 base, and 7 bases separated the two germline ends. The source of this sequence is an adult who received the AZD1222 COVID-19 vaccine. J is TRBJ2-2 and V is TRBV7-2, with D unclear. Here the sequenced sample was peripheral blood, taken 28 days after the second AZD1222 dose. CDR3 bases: TGTGCCAGCAGCTTAGAACCGCTGAACACCGGGGAGCTGTTTTTT. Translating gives CASSLEPLNTGELFF.